Listed below are T cell receptor beta chains from one sample, sequenced in a study of blood T cell repertoires in COVID-19. Data came from immunoSEQ multiplex PCR; TCRdb stores just in-frame clones and leaves some out. The repertoire has about 320,000 clones, 90% to 95% of them found once; the top ten carry about 4%. What was sequenced was PBMCs or T cells enriched from blood (not recorded which). The receptors stem from a woman younger than 45 who had been exposed to COVID-19. The CDR3 runs from the conserved cysteine through the conserved F or W. The order of the fields is D gene, V gene, J gene, clone size, CDR3 protein, CDR3 DNA. The D gene is left open where the match is weak. Not every row has a clone size; where given, it reads once, few, many or a size class.

>TRBD2|TRBV7-3|TRBJ2-3|-
CASSPLGLAGGVDTQYF
TGTGCCAGCAGCCCCCTGGGACTAGCGGGGGGGGTAGATACGCAGTATTTT
>-|TRBV2|TRBJ1-2|-
CASSPYLGYSYTF
TGTGCCAGCAGTCCATACCTAGGTTACAGCTACACCTTC
>-|TRBV6-5|TRBJ1-3|-
CASSYALSGNTIYF
TGTGCCAGCAGTTACGCCCTAAGTGGAAACACCATATATTTT
>-|TRBV4-1|TRBJ1-6|once
CASSSLPGISPLHF
TGCGCCAGCAGCTCTCTTCCGGGTATTTCACCCCTCCACTTT
>TRBD2|TRBV7-8|TRBJ2-7|-
CASSLAGTSGGAYEQYF
TGTGCCAGCAGCTTAGCCGGGACTAGCGGGGGGGCCTACGAGCAGTACTTC
>-|TRBV6-1|TRBJ1-2|once
CASSEALFLGQYGYTF
TGTGCCAGCAGTGAAGCGCTTTTCTTAGGACAGTATGGCTACACCTTC
>-|TRBV13|TRBJ1-3|-
CASSLTSGNTIYF
TGTGCCAGCAGCTTAACATCTGGAAACACCATATATTTT
>TRBD2|TRBV6-2/TRBV6-3|TRBJ2-5|-
CASSPTGTSGQETQYF
TGTGCCAGCAGCCCTACCGGGACTAGCGGACAAGAGACCCAGTACTTC
>TRBD2|TRBV24-1|TRBJ2-3|-
CATSRGTSGFTDTQYF
TGTGCCACCAGTCGGGGGACTAGCGGGTTCACAGATACGCAGTATTTT
>-|TRBV6-1|TRBJ1-3|-
CASSEGTPGNIIYF
TGTGCCAGCAGTGAAGGGACACCCGGAAACATCATATATTTT
>-|TRBV3-1/TRBV3-2|TRBJ1-3|-
CASSPMLRGASGNTIYF
TGTGCCAGCAGCCCCATGCTGAGAGGAGCCTCTGGAAACACCATATATTTT
>TRBD1|TRBV5-4|TRBJ1-6|-
CASSPRGRDRASPLHF
TGTGCCAGCAGCCCCCGCGGTCGGGACAGGGCTTCACCCCTCCACTTT
>TRBD1|TRBV9|TRBJ2-7|-
CASSVEPGQNYEQYF
TGTGCCAGCAGCGTAGAACCGGGACAGAACTACGAGCAGTACTTC
>-|TRBV5-8|TRBJ1-5|-
CASTIGGGNQPQHF
TGTGCCAGCACCATTGGGGGCGGCAATCAGCCCCAGCATTTT
>TRBD1|TRBV11-3|TRBJ2-5|-
CASSRRDREETQYF
TGTGCCAGCAGCAGACGGGACAGGGAAGAGACCCAGTACTTC
>TRBD2|TRBV7-2|TRBJ2-2|-
CASSLELAGAGAGELFF
TGTGCCAGCAGCTTAGAACTAGCGGGGGCCGGGGCCGGGGAGCTGTTTTTT
>-|TRBV6-5|TRBJ1-5|-
CASSKSTGNQPQHF
TGTGCCAGCTCGAAATCGACAGGCAATCAGCCCCAGCATTTT
>-|TRBV6-5|TRBJ2-7|once
CASSTPTASYEQYF
TGTGCCAGCAGTACCCCGACAGCCTCCTACGAGCAGTACTTC
>TRBD2|TRBV15|TRBJ2-3|-
CATRTSGGGPDTQYF
TGTGCCACCCGCACTAGCGGGGGGGGACCAGATACGCAGTATTTT
>TRBD2|TRBV4-3|TRBJ2-3|few
CASSVRGGGPTDTQYF
TGCGCCAGCAGCGTACGGGGCGGGGGACCCACAGATACGCAGTATTTT
>-|TRBV5-1|TRBJ2-6|once
CASSLAGSGANVLTF
TGCGCCAGCAGCCTTGCGGGATCTGGGGCCAACGTCCTGACTTTC
>-|TRBV5-1|TRBJ1-4|-
CASSQAGRKLFF
TGCGCCAGCAGCCAAGCGGGGCGGAAACTGTTTTTT
>-|TRBV7-6|TRBJ1-3|-
CASSFGHPSGNTIYF
TGTGCCAGCAGCTTTGGGCACCCCTCTGGAAACACCATATATTTT
>-|TRBV2|TRBJ1-6|-
CASNVMGGASPLHF
TGTGCCAGCAACGTAATGGGGGGGGCTTCACCCCTCCACTTT
>-|TRBV5-4|TRBJ1-6|-
CASSWGPDDSPLHF
TGTGCCAGCAGCTGGGGGCCCGATGATTCACCCCTCCACTTT
>TRBD1|TRBV5-1|TRBJ1-4|-
CASSLSGQGATNEKLFF
TGCGCCAGCAGCTTATCGGGACAGGGCGCAACTAATGAAAAACTGTTTTTT
>-|TRBV4-1|TRBJ2-1|-
CASSPRLKNNEQFF
TGCGCCAGCAGCCCCCGACTGAAAAACAATGAGCAGTTCTTC
>TRBD1|TRBV5-8|TRBJ2-5|-
CASSPSGRGQETQYF
TGTGCCAGCAGCCCCAGCGGCAGGGGGCAGGAGACCCAGTACTTC